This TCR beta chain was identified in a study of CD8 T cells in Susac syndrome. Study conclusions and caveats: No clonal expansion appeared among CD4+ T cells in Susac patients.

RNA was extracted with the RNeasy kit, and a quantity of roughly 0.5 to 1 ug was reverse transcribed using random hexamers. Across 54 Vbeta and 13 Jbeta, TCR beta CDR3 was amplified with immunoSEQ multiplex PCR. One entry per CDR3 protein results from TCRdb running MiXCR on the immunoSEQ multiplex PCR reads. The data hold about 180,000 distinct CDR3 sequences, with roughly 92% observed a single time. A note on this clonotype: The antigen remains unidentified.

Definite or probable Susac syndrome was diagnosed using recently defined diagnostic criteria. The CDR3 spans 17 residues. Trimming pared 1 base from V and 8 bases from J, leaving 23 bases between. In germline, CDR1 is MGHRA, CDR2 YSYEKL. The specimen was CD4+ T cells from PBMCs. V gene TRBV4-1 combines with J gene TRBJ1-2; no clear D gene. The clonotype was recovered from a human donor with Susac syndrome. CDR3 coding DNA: TGCGCCAGCAGCCAAGCCCCATCCCGGGGAACTACGGGCGGCTACACCTTC. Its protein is CASSQAPSRGTTGGYTF.